The 19 T cell receptor beta chains below all came from one sample that was sequenced in a study of T cell repertoires in cytomegalovirus infection. Via MiXCR, TCRdb re-called the reads, giving one row per CDR3 protein. Of about 770,000 distinct CDR3 sequences in the sample, about 27% were seen once. These receptors have no known antigen. The source was cultured CD8+ T cells from PBMCs, collected from culture after CMV antigen stimulation. These TCRs come from a human donor in good health (CMV status not recorded). Some clones in this sample may be carry-over from other donors' samples.

A remark on this clonotype: The junction does not match germline at one end; this may be a read error. This rearrangement joins TRBV7-6 to TRBJ2-5; tentatively, D is TRBD1 or TRBD2 (5 bases each). From germline, CDR1 is SGHVS and CDR2 FNYEAQ. The CDR3 covers 17 residues. The CDR3, as DNA: TGTGCCACCAGCGTAGCTTACCGGGACCCCCGACAAGAGACCCAGTACTTC. Encoded protein: CATSVAYRDPRQETQYF.

This clonotype has a handful of counts. This chain uses TRBV5-6 with TRBJ2-2, with D perhaps TRBD2 (7 bases). CDR1 SGHDT and CDR2 YYEEEE come from the germline V gene. The CDR3 spans 16 residues. Trimming took off 4 bases at V and 5 bases at J, with 18 bases between the two ends. CDR3 sequence (DNA): TGTGCCAGCAGCGTCGGAGGGGGGGGCTGGACCGGGGAGCTGTTTTTT. Translating it yields CASSVGGGGWTGELFF.

A remark on this clonotype: One junction end disagrees with the germline gene, perhaps due to a read error. The rearrangement links TRBV7-6 to TRBJ2-2, with a weak D call TRBD1 (5 bases). Germline values: CDR1 SGHVS, CDR2 FNYEAQ. The CDR3 is 15 amino acids. The CDR3 bases are TGTGCTAGCAGCTTATCAATCAGGGACACCGGGGAGCTGTTTTTT. This encodes CASSLSIRDTGELFF.

The gene calls are TRBV6-8 and TRBJ2-3; no clear D. Trimming took 2 bases from V and 6 from J, leaving 15 bases between them. Germline V gene data show CDR1 as MNHGY and CDR2 as SAAAGT. The length of the CDR3 is 15 residues. CDR3 in amino acids: CASSYPLGHRDTQYF. CDR3 bases: TGTGCCAGCAGTTACCCTCTAGGGCATCGGGATACGCAGTATTTT.

This clonotype showed up just a few times. The CDR3 spells CASSLGRLSYNEQFF. As DNA, the CDR3 is TGTGCCAGCAGCCTCGGGCGGTTATCCTACAATGAGCAGTTCTTC. The chain is built from TRBV6-5 and TRBJ2-1; D unclear. The CDR3 length is 15 residues. Trimming stripped 6 bases from V and 1 base from J, with 13 bases between. Looked up from germline, CDR1 is MNHEY and CDR2 is SVGAGI.

This clonotype was seen a few times. V and J are TRBV6-5 and TRBJ2-1, with a weak D call TRBD2 (6 bases). Trimming left V 5 bases short and J 5 bases short, with 16 bases between. From germline, CDR1 is MNHEY and CDR2 SVGAGI. The CDR3 sequence is 15 residues long. The CDR3 loop reads CASSPGPGGDNEQFF. DNA of the CDR3: TGTGCCAGCAGTCCTGGACCCGGGGGTGACAATGAGCAGTTCTTC.

This clonotype was seen only a few times. This chain uses TRBV5-1 with TRBJ2-7; the match to TRBD1 covers 10 bases. The CDR3 consists of 15 residues. Per the germline V gene, CDR1 is SGHRS and CDR2 is YFSETQ. With 2 bases clipped from V and 2 bases from J, the junction kept 4 bases outside the gene matches. CDR3: CASSFRDRGTYEQYF. CDR3 nucleotide sequence: TGCGCCAGCAGCTTCCGGGACAGGGGTACCTACGAGCAGTACTTC.

CDR3 coding DNA: TGCAGTGCTAGAGATAGGCAGGGGGTCTACGAGCAGTACGTC. Translation: CSARDRQGVYEQYV. The chain has TRBV20-1 and TRBJ2-7; the match to TRBD1 covers 7 bases. The V segment lost 0 bases and the J segment 3 bases; nucleotides outside the gene matches: 5. The V gene's germline CDR1 is DFQATT and CDR2 SNEGSKA (reference sequence). The CDR3 is made up of 14 amino acids.

This clonotype appeared once. This rearrangement joins TRBV19 to TRBJ2-2; D is perhaps TRBD1 or TRBD2 (5 bases each). V dropped 1 base and J dropped 1 base, with 10 bases sitting between them. Germline assignment: CDR1 LNHDA and CDR2 SQIVND (reference sequence). The CDR3 extends over 16 amino acids. CDR3 DNA: TGTGCCAGTAGTATAGGGGACCGGTTGAACACCGGGGAGCTGTTTTTT. This translates into CASSIGDRLNTGELFF.

V and J are TRBV7-9 and TRBJ2-7; D ambiguous. CDR1 is SEHNR, CDR2 FQNEAQ, per germline (reference sequence). V lost 0 bases and J 5 bases, leaving 8 bases between the germline ends. The CDR3 extends over 13 amino acids. The CDR3 region is CASSLAPMDEQYV. The CDR3 nucleotides are TGTGCCAGCAGCTTAGCCCCAATGGACGAGCAGTACGTC.

The sample holds many counts of this clonotype. The chain joins TRBV7-2 to TRBJ1-2; D not resolved. The CDR3 extends over 14 amino acids. V lost 8 bases and J 3 bases, leaving 16 bases between the germline ends. Germline V lookup: CDR1 SGHTA, CDR2 FQGNSA. CDR3 DNA sequence: TGTGCCAGCCCCAGAGTTTTCCCCTACTATGGCTACACCTTC. It is translated as CASPRVFPYYGYTF.

This clonotype has only a few counts. J is TRBJ1-1 and V is TRBV6-6; possibly TRBD1 for D (5 bases). The V and J ends lost 6 bases and 8 bases respectively, with 19 bases between them. Germline values: CDR1 MNHNY, CDR2 SVGAGI (reference sequence). This CDR3 has 14 residues. CDR3 amino acids: CASSEFTGMEEAFF. CDR3 nucleotides: TGTGCCAGCAGCGAATTCACAGGCATGGAAGAAGCTTTCTTT.

V and J are TRBV19 and TRBJ2-7; D remains ambiguous. V was trimmed by 2 bases and J by 2 bases, leaving 10 bases between them. Per germline, CDR1 LNHDA and CDR2 SQIVND (reference sequence). This CDR3 is built from 14 residues. CDR3 DNA sequence: TGTGCCAGTAGTATAACACTTGATGCCTACGAGCAGTACGTC. Its protein product is CASSITLDAYEQYV.

The V call is TRBV7-8, the J call TRBJ1-2; 10 nucleotides line up with TRBD1. Per the germline V gene, CDR1 is SGHVS and CDR2 is FQNEAQ. CDR3 length: 15 amino acids. Trimming took 4 bases from V and 3 from J; bases not matched to a gene: 5. Here the CDR3 DNA reads TGTGCCAGCAGCTACCCGGGACAGGGGTACTATGGCTACACCTTC. The encoded protein is CASSYPGQGYYGYTF.

V is TRBV20-1 and J is TRBJ2-7; D possibly corresponds to TRBD1 (6 bases). This CDR3 is built from 13 residues. From germline, CDR1 is DFQATT and CDR2 SNEGSKA (reference sequence). V was cut by 5 bases and J by 1 base, with 12 bases left in between. CDR3 sequence reads: CSALDRTSYEQYV. The CDR3 DNA reads TGCAGTGCTCTCGACAGGACATCCTACGAGCAGTACGTC.

V and J are TRBV27 and TRBJ1-1; no clear D. V was shortened by 1 base and J by 1 base, with 16 bases between the two germline ends. Germline V gene data show CDR1 as MNHEY and CDR2 as SMNVEV (reference sequence). This CDR3 region has 17 residues. This CDR3 reads CASSLYSQGPKNTEAFF. The CDR3 nucleotides read TGTGCCAGCAGTTTATACTCGCAAGGACCGAAGAACACTGAAGCTTTCTTT.

Regarding this clonotype: Compared with germline, one end of the junction differs, possibly owing to a read error. The chain recombines TRBV7-2 with TRBJ2-7, with D hard to call. Germline-derived CDR1 and CDR2 are SGHTA and FQGNSA. CDR3 length: 13 amino acids. CDR3 protein: CVSSAKRAYEQYF. The CDR3, as DNA: TGTGTCAGCAGCGCGAAAAGGGCGTACGAGCAGTACTTC.

On this clonotype itself: A much larger clone differs by one base, so this may be a read error. The V and J genes are TRBV7-8 and TRBJ2-2; D possibly uses TRBD1 or TRBD2 (7 bases each). From germline, CDR1 is SGHVS and CDR2 FQNEAQ. The CDR3 has 17 residues. Trimming stripped 1 base from V and 2 bases from J, with 14 bases between. The CDR3 nucleotides read TGTGCCAGCAGCTTAGTCAGGGGGGGGCCTAACACCGGGGAGCTGTTTTTT. Protein sequence: CASSLVRGGPNTGELFF. The full variable domain, rest sourced from reference TRBV7-8 and TRBJ2-2, is GAGVSQSPRYKVAKRGQDVALRCDPISGHVSLFWYQQALGQGPEFLTYFQNEAQLDKSGLPSDRFFAERPEGSVSTLKIQRTQQEDSAVYLCASSLVRGGPNTGELFFGEGSRLTVL.

The chain employs TRBV10-3 and TRBJ1-5; D is undetermined. V was shortened by 3 bases and J by 4 bases, with 10 bases between the two germline ends. Germline V gene data show CDR1 as ENHRY and CDR2 as SYGVKD. This CDR3 contains 14 residues. The DNA of the CDR3 is TGTGCCATCAGTGACTCTGGGGTTAATCAGCCCCAGCATTTT. Its protein is CAISDSGVNQPQHF.